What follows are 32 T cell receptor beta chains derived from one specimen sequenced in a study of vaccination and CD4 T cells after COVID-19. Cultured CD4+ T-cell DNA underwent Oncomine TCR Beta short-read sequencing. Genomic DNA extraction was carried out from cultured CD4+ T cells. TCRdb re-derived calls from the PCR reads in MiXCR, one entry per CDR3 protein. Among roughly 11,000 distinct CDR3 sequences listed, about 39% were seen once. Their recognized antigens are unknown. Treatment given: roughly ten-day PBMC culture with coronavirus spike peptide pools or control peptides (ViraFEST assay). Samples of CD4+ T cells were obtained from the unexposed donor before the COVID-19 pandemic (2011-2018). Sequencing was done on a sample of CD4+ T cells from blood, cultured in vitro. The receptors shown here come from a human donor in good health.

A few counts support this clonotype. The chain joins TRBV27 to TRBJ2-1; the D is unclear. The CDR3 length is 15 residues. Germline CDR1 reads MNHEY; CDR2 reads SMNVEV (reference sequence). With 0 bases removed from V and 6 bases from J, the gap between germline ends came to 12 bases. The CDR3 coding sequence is TGTGCCAGCAGTTTATCGGGGTGGTTATCCAATGAGCAGTTCTTC. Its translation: CASSLSGWLSNEQFF.

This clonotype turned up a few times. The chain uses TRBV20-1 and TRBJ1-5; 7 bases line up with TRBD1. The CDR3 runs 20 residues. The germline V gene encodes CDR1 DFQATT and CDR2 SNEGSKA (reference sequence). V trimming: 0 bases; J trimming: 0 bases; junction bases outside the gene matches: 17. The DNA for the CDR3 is TGCAGTGCTAGAGATTATCAGGGTCAGGGGGGGGAATATAGCAATCAGCCCCAGCATTTT. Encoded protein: CSARDYQGQGGEYSNQPQHF.

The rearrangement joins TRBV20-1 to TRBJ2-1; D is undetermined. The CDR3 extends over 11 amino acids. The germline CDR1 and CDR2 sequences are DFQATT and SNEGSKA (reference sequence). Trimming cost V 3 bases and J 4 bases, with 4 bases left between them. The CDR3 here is CSAREYNEQFF. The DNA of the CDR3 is TGCAGTGCTAGGGAATACAATGAGCAGTTCTTC.

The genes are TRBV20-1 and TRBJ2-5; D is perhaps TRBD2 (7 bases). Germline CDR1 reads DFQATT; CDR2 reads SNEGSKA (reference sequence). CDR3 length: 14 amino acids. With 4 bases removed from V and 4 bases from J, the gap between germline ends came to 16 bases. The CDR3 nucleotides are TGCAGTGCTAAAAACCCGGGGGGCCCAGAGACCCAGTACTTC. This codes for CSAKNPGGPETQYF.

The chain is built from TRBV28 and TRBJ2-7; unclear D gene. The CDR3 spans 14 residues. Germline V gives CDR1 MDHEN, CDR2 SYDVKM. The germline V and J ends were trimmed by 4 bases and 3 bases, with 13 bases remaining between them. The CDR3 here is CASSSSRPSYEQYF. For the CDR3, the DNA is TGTGCCAGCAGTTCCTCCCGGCCGAGCTACGAGCAGTACTTC.

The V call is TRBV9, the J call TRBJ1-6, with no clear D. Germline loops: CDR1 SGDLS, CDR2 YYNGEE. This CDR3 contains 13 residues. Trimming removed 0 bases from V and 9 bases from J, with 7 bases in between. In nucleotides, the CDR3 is TGTGCCAGCAGCGTAGGAGCGGTTTCACCCCTCCACTTT. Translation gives CASSVGAVSPLHF.

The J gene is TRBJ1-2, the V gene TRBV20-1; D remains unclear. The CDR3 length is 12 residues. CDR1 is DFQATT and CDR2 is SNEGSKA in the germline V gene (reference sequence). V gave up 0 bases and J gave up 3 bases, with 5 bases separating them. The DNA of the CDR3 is TGCAGTGCTAGAGAGGACCACTATGGCTACACCTTC. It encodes CSAREDHYGYTF.

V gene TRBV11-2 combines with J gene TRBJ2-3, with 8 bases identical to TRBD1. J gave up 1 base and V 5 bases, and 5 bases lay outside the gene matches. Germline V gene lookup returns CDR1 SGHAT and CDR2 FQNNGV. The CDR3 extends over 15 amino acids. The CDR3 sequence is CASSRQGRGTDTQYF. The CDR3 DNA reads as TGTGCCAGCAGCCGACAGGGGCGCGGCACAGATACGCAGTATTTT.

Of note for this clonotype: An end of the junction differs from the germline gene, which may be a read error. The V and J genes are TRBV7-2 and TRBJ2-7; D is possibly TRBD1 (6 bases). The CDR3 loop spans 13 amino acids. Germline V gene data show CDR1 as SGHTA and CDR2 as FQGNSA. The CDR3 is CASSLGTENERYF. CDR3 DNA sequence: TGTGCCAGCAGCTTAGGGACAGAGAACGAGCGGTACTTC.

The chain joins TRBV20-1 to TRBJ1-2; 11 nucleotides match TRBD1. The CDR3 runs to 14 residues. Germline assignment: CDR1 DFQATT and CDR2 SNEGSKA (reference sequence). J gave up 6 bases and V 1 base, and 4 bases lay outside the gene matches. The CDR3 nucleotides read TGCAGTGCTAGAGGGACAGGGGGCGGAGATGGCTACACCTTC. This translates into CSARGTGGGDGYTF.

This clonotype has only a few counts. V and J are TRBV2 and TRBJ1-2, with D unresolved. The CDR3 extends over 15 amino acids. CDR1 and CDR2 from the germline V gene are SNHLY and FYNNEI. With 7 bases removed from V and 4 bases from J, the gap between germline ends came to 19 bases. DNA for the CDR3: TGTGCCAGCACTGACTCCGGGCCATCTTCCTATGGCTACACCTTC. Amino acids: CASTDSGPSSYGYTF. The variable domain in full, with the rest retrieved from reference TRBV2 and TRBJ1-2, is EPEVTQTPSHQVTQMGQEVILRCVPISNHLYFYWYRQILGQKVEFLVSFYNNEISEKSEIFDDQFSVERPDGSNFTLKIRSTKLEDSAMYFCASTDSGPSSYGYTFGSGTRLTVV.

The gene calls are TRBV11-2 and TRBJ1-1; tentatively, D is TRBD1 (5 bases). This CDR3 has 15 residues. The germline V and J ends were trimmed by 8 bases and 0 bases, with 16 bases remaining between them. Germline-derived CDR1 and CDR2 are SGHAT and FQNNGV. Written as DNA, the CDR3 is TGTGCCAGCTCCCGCACAGGATCCTTGAACACTGAAGCTTTCTTT. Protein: CASSRTGSLNTEAFF.

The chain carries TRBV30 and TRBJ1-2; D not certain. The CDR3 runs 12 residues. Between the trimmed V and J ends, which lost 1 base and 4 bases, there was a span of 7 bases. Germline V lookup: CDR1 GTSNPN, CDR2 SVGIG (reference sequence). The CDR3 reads CAWSATSYGYTF. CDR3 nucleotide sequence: TGTGCCTGGAGTGCTACTTCCTATGGCTACACCTTC.

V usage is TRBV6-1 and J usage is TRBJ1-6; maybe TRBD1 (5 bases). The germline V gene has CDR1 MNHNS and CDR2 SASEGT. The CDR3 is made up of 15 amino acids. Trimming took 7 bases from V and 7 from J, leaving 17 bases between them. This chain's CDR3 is CASTQRLQANSPLHF. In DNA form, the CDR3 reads TGTGCCAGCACCCAAAGATTACAGGCAAATTCACCCCTCCACTTT.

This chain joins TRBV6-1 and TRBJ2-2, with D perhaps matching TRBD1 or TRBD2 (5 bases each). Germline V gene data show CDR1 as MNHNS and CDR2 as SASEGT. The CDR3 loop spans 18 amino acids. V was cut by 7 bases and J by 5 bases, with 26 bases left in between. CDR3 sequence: CASTIVPGLAAITGELFF. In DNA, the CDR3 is TGTGCCAGCACCATTGTCCCAGGGCTAGCTGCCATTACCGGGGAGCTGTTTTTT.

The CDR3 here is CASSRALESTEAFF. The DNA of the CDR3 is TGTGCCAGCAGTAGGGCTCTAGAGAGCACTGAAGCTTTCTTT. The chain has TRBV28 and TRBJ1-1; D is uncertain. Trimming pared 5 bases from V and 4 bases from J, leaving 14 bases between. The CDR3 contains 14 residues. Per germline, CDR1 MDHEN and CDR2 SYDVKM.

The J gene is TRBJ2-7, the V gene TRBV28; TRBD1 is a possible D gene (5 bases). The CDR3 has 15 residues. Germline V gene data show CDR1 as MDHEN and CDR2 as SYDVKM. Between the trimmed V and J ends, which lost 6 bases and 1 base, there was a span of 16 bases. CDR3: CASSPPGAQSYEQYF. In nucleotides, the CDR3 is TGTGCCAGCAGCCCCCCTGGGGCGCAGTCCTACGAGCAGTACTTC.

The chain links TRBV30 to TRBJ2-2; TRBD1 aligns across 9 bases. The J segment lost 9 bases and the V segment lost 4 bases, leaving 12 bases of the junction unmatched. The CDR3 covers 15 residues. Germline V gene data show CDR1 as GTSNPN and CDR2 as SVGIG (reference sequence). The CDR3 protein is CAWTDPTGGPWELFF. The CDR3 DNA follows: TGTGCCTGGACGGACCCCACAGGGGGCCCCTGGGAGCTGTTTTTT. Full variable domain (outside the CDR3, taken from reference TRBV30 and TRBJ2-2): SQTIHQWPATLVQPVGSPLSLECTVEGTSNPNLYWYRQAAGRGLQLLFYSVGIGQISSEVPQNLSASRPQDRQFILSSKKLLLSDSGFYLCAWTDPTGGPWELFFGEGSRLTVL.

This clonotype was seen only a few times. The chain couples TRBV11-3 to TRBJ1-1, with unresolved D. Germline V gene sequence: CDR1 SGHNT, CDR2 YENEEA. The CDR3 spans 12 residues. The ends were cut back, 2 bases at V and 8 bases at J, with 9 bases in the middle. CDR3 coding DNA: TGTGCCAGCAGCTTAAACAGTGGGGAAGCTTTCTTT. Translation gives CASSLNSGEAFF.

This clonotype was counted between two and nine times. CDR3 protein: CASSQSRVNEQYF. The CDR3 DNA sequence: TGCGCCAGCAGTCAATCCAGGGTGAACGAGCAGTACTTC. The chain links TRBV23-1 to TRBJ2-7; a weak D match, TRBD1 (5 bases). TRBV23-1 is an ORF, with its function uncertain. Deletions cut 0 bases from V and 5 bases from J, with 8 bases between. The CDR3 has 13 residues.

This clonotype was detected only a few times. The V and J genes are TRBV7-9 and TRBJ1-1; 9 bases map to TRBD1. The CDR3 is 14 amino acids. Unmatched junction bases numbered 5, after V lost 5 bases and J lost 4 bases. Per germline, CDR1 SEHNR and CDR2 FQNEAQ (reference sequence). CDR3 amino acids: CASSTQGAGTEAFF. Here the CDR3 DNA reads TGTGCCAGCAGCACACAGGGGGCCGGCACTGAAGCTTTCTTT.

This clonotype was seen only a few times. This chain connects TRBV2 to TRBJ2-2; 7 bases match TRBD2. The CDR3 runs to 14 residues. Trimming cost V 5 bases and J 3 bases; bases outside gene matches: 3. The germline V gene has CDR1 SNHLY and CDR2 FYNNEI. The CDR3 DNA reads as TGTGCCAGCAGTCGACTAGCCTACACCGGGGAGCTGTTTTTT. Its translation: CASSRLAYTGELFF.

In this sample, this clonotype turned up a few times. CDR3 region: CASSYSAGADTSYEQYF. The CDR3 DNA reads as TGTGCCAGCAGTTACTCTGCTGGGGCGGACACCTCCTACGAGCAGTACTTC. This chain joins TRBV6-2 or TRBV6-3 and TRBJ2-7, with D possibly being TRBD1 (5 bases). Germline assignment: CDR1 MNHEY and CDR2 SVGEGT. This CDR3 contains 17 residues. V lost 0 bases to trimming and J lost 0 bases, with 15 bases between them.

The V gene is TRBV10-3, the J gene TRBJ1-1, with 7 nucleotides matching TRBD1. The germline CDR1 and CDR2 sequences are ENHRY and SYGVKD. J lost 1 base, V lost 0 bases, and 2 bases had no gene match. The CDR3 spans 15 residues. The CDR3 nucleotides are TGTGCCATCAGTGAGTCGCGACAGGGGAACACTGAAGCTTTCTTT. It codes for CAISESRQGNTEAFF.

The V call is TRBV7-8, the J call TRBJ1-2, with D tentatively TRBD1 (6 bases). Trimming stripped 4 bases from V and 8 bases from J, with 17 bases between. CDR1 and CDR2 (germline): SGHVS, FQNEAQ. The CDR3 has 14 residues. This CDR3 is CASSSDSLRGGYTF. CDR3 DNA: TGTGCCAGCAGCTCGGACAGCCTTAGAGGGGGCTACACCTTC. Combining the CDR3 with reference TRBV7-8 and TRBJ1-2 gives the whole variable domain GAGVSQSPRYKVAKRGQDVALRCDPISGHVSLFWYQQALGQGPEFLTYFQNEAQLDKSGLPSDRFFAERPEGSVSTLKIQRTQQEDSAVYLCASSSDSLRGGYTFGSGTRLTVV.

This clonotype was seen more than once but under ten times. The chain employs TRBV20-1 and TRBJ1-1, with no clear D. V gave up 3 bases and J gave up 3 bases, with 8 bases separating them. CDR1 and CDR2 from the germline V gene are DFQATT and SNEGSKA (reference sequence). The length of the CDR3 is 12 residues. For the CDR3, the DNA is TGCAGTGCTAGCTCATGGGACACTGAAGCTTTCTTT. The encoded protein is CSASSWDTEAFF.

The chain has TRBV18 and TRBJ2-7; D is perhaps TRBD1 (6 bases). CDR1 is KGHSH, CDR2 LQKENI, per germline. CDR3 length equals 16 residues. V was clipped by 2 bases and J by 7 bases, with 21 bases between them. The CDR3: CASSPLTGGLQGEQYF. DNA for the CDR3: TGTGCCAGCTCACCATTGACAGGTGGCCTTCAGGGAGAGCAGTACTTC. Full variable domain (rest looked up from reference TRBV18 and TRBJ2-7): NAGVMQNPRHLVRRRGQEARLRCSPMKGHSHVYWYRQLPEEGLKFMVYLQKENIIDESGMPKERFSAEFPKEGPSILRIQQVVRGDSAAYFCASSPLTGGLQGEQYFGPGTRLTVT.

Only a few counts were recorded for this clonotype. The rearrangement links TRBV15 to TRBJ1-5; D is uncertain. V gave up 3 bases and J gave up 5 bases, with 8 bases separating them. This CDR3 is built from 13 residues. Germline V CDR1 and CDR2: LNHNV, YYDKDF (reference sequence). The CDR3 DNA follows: TGTGCCACCAGCAGGACTTATGATCAGCCCCAGCATTTT. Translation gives CATSRTYDQPQHF.

CDR3 in DNA: TGTGCCAGCAGTGATGAAGGTTATGGCTACACCTTC. Protein sequence: CASSDEGYGYTF. V usage is TRBV2 and J usage is TRBJ1-2; unclear D gene. The CDR3 loop spans 12 amino acids. The germline V gene has CDR1 SNHLY and CDR2 FYNNEI. The ends were cut back, 3 bases at V and 5 bases at J, with 7 bases in the middle.

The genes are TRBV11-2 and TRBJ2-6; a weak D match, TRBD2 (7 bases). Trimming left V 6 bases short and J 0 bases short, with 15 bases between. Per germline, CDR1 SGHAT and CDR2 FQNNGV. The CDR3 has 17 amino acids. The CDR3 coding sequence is TGTGCCAGCAGTCACCTGAGGGGGGGCTCTGGGGCCAACGTCCTGACTTTC. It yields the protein CASSHLRGGSGANVLTF.

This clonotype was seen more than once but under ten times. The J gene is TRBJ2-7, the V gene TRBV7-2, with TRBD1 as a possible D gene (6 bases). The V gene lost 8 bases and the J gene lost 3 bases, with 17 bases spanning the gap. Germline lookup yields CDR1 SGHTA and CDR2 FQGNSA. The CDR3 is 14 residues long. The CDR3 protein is CASGQTGTNYEQYF. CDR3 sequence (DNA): TGTGCCAGCGGCCAAACCGGGACAAACTACGAGCAGTACTTC.

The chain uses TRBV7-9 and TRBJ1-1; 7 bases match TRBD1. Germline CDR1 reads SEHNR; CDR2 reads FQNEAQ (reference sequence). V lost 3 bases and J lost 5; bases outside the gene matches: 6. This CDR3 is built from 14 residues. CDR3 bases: TGTGCCAGCAGCTTTCCAGGGGGGGTTACTGAAGCTTTCTTT. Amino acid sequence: CASSFPGGVTEAFF.